The present T cell receptor beta chain was sequenced within a study of beta chain features in type 1 diabetes. In the study overall: Cell yields, gender and age were comparable in patients and healthy donors.

Every donor provided one heparinised blood draw, which averaged about 120 mL. As every portion of the isolated RNA was reverse transcribed, the sequencing read expressed TCRB transcripts. Repertoires were generated with immunoSEQ multiplex PCR, while TCRdb's copy carries only in-frame clones and drops some. This table has some 240,000 clones, approximately 16% appearing once. As to this clone: The antigen is undetermined.

The study's findings and limits: There were fewer insertions and more deletions at the VDJ junctions of type 1 diabetes patients. For Type 1 diabetes patients, all four CD4+ subsets carried TCRB CDR3s that were moderately but significantly shorter.

V was clipped by 3 bases and J by 5 bases, with 11 bases between them. Germline lookup yields CDR1 MDHEN and CDR2 SYDVKM. The CDR3 contains 14 residues. The sequenced sample was naive CD4+ T cells from blood. This receptor was obtained from a man aged 25-45 years with type 1 diabetes. The chain links TRBV28 to TRBJ2-1; D gene uncertain. This CDR3 is CASSLRSSDNEQFF. CDR3 DNA: TGTGCCAGCAGTTTGAGATCCAGCGACAATGAGCAGTTCTTC. Variable domain in full (rest from reference TRBV28 and TRBJ2-1): DVKVTQSSRYLVKRTGEKVFLECVQDMDHENMFWYRQDPGLGLRLIYFSYDVKMKEKGDIPEGYSVSREKKERFSLILESASTNQTSMYLCASSLRSSDNEQFFGPGTRLTVL.